These 17 T cell receptor beta chains came from one sample sequenced in a study of blood T cell repertoires in COVID-19 (dated by TCRdb to between 2020 and 2021). The method behind the library was the immunoSEQ multiplex PCR assay. What TCRdb holds here is the immuneACCESS table cut down to in-frame rearrangements. Part of the clones is not present; checked against another copy, under half of the missing clones reflect an unresolved V gene, and the others are unexplained. The sample table holds 90,000 to 130,000 clones, of which about 85% were seen once. Together, the top ten hold 4.8% of the sample. Material: peripheral blood. The receptors come from a human donor in a cohort sampled during active COVID-19.

The chain couples TRBV6-5 to TRBJ1-3; D not certain. V lost 6 bases to trimming and J lost 0 bases, with 6 bases between them. There are 13 residues in the CDR3. The V gene's germline CDR1 is MNHEY and CDR2 SVGAGI. CDR3 region: CASRANSGNTIYF. The DNA of the CDR3 is TGTGCCAGCAGGGCCAACTCTGGAAACACCATATATTTT.

The chain joins TRBV29-1 to TRBJ2-5; tentative D call: TRBD1 (6 bases). V was pared by 7 bases and J by 1 base, with 13 bases between. Germline V gene sequence: CDR1 SQVTM, CDR2 ANQGSEA. This CDR3 spans 13 amino acids. Here the CDR3 reads CSGAGTPQETQYF. CDR3 bases: TGCAGCGGTGCCGGGACACCCCAAGAGACCCAGTACTTC.

About this clone: The junction does not match germline at one end; this may be a read error. The chain employs TRBV7-7 and TRBJ2-5, with TRBD2 identical over 7 bases. This CDR3 contains 15 residues. Germline V gene lookup returns CDR1 SSHAT and CDR2 FNYEAQ (reference sequence). The CDR3 loop is CASSKSGTFQETQYF. The CDR3 region has the DNA TGTGCTAGCAGCAAAAGCGGGACCTTCCAAGAGACCCAGTACTTC.

This chain uses TRBV28 with TRBJ1-4, with D unresolved. Germline values: CDR1 MDHEN, CDR2 SYDVKM. The CDR3 covers 13 residues. Trimming stripped 7 bases from V and 7 bases from J, with 13 bases between. In DNA form, the CDR3 reads TGTGCCAGCACGGTTGGGCACTTTGAAAAACTGTTTTTT. Translation: CASTVGHFEKLFF. Based on the CDR3 plus reference TRBV28 and TRBJ1-4, the full variable domain is DVKVTQSSRYLVKRTGEKVFLECVQDMDHENMFWYRQDPGLGLRLIYFSYDVKMKEKGDIPEGYSVSREKKERFSLILESASTNQTSMYLCASTVGHFEKLFFGSGTQLSVL.

The genes are TRBV28 and TRBJ2-2; D uncertain. Germline loops: CDR1 MDHEN, CDR2 SYDVKM. Trimming took off 10 bases at V and 4 bases at J, with 16 bases between the two ends. The CDR3 runs 14 residues. The CDR3 sequence: CATRLVSITGELFF. The CDR3, as DNA: TGTGCCACCCGCCTTGTCAGTATCACCGGGGAGCTGTTTTTT. Using reference TRBV28 and TRBJ2-2 for the parts outside the CDR3, the full variable domain is DVKVTQSSRYLVKRTGEKVFLECVQDMDHENMFWYRQDPGLGLRLIYFSYDVKMKEKGDIPEGYSVSREKKERFSLILESASTNQTSMYLCATRLVSITGELFFGEGSRLTVL.

The chain recombines TRBV30 with TRBJ1-1; maybe TRBD1 (5 bases). Germline CDR1 is GTSNPN and CDR2 is SVGIG (reference sequence). The CDR3 has 12 residues. Deletions cut 4 bases from V and 8 bases from J, with 14 bases between. DNA for the CDR3: TGTGCCTGGAACTTAGGGGCAGGCGAAGCTTTCTTT. Encoded protein: CAWNLGAGEAFF. The variable domain in full, completed from reference TRBV30 and TRBJ1-1, reads SQTIHQWPATLVQPVGSPLSLECTVEGTSNPNLYWYRQAAGRGLQLLFYSVGIGQISSEVPQNLSASRPQDRQFILSSKKLLLSDSGFYLCAWNLGAGEAFFGQGTRLTVV.

The rearrangement joins TRBV7-3 to TRBJ2-3; TRBD1 is a possible D gene (5 bases). V lost 5 bases to trimming and J lost 4 bases, with 13 bases between them. The V gene's germline CDR1 is SGHTA and CDR2 FQGTGA. This CDR3 is built from 14 residues. Here the CDR3 reads CASSPQGRSDTQYF. The DNA for the CDR3 is TGTGCCAGCAGCCCCCAGGGTCGGTCAGATACGCAGTATTTT.

J is TRBJ2-2 and V is TRBV19; 9 nucleotides agree with TRBD1. Germline CDR1 is LNHDA and CDR2 is SQIVND (reference sequence). This CDR3 has 14 amino acids. The V gene end was trimmed by 4 bases and the J gene end by 7 bases; junction bases not matched to a gene: 4. CDR3 residues: CASSNRGHGGELFF. The CDR3 coding sequence is TGTGCCAGTAGTAACAGGGGGCATGGCGGGGAGCTGTTTTTT.

As DNA, the CDR3 is TGCGCCAGCAGCTTGAACGGGGGCCAAGAGACCCAGTACTTC. Translated, it gives CASSLNGGQETQYF. The rearrangement joins TRBV5-1 to TRBJ2-5; D may be TRBD2 (6 bases). The length of the CDR3 is 14 residues. The germline V and J ends were trimmed by 1 base and 1 base, with 8 bases remaining between them. Looked up from germline, CDR1 is SGHRS and CDR2 is YFSETQ.

This sequence joins TRBV3-1 (or the pseudogene TRBV3-2) and TRBJ1-4; 7 positions match TRBD1. The germline CDR1 and CDR2 sequences are LGHDT and YNNKEL (reference sequence). Losses at the gene ends were 3 bases for V and 8 bases for J; bases not matched to a gene: 9. This CDR3 is 15 amino acids long. The CDR3 region is CASSHGEGASEKLFF. CDR3 in DNA: TGTGCCAGCAGCCACGGAGAGGGGGCCTCAGAAAAACTGTTTTTT.

V is TRBV12-3 or TRBV12-4 and J is TRBJ1-1; possible D gene TRBD1, 5 bases. The V gene lost 3 bases and the J gene lost 7 bases, with 12 bases spanning the gap. The CDR3 runs to 13 residues. CDR3 region: CASSFGQGFEAFF. CDR3 coding DNA: TGTGCCAGCAGTTTCGGTCAGGGATTTGAAGCTTTCTTT.

The V call is TRBV7-6, the J call TRBJ2-3; 11 positions agree with TRBD2. J lost 4 bases, V lost 1 base, and 1 base had no gene match. There are 15 residues in the CDR3. The germline V gene has CDR1 SGHVS and CDR2 FNYEAQ. The CDR3 DNA is TGTGCCAGCAGCTTAGGACTAGCGGGACCAGATACGCAGTATTTT. Translation gives CASSLGLAGPDTQYF.

V usage is TRBV7-8 and J usage is TRBJ2-1, with TRBD2 as a possible D gene (6 bases). The V gene's germline CDR1 is SGHVS and CDR2 FQNEAQ. V was clipped by 4 bases and J by 4 bases, with 17 bases between them. The CDR3 loop spans 16 amino acids. CDR3 nucleotides: TGTGCCAGCAGCTCACCGCCCATAGCGGAGTACAATGAGCAGTTCTTC. This encodes CASSSPPIAEYNEQFF.

The V gene is TRBV27, the J gene TRBJ1-2; D ambiguous. CDR1 is MNHEY, CDR2 SMNVEV, per germline (reference sequence). Trimming took off 6 bases at V and 0 bases at J, with 11 bases between the two ends. This CDR3 has 14 amino acids. CDR3 DNA sequence: TGTGCCAGCAGGTTGGCAGAAGCTAACTATGGCTACACCTTC. Translation: CASRLAEANYGYTF.

The V call is TRBV7-8, the J call TRBJ2-2; D remains ambiguous. V was cut by 4 bases and J by 7 bases, with 19 bases left in between. The length of the CDR3 is 16 residues. Germline-derived CDR1 and CDR2 are SGHVS and FQNEAQ. CDR3 in amino acids: CASSSSAAATGGELFF. The CDR3 DNA reads TGTGCCAGCAGCTCTAGTGCGGCTGCAACGGGCGGGGAGCTGTTTTTT.

The chain has TRBV6-1 and TRBJ1-5; unclear D gene. Germline-derived CDR1 and CDR2 are MNHNS and SASEGT. This CDR3 is 13 amino acids long. The ends were cut back, 3 bases at V and 6 bases at J, with 9 bases in the middle. The CDR3 reads CASSDVRGQPQHF. The CDR3 DNA sequence: TGTGCCAGCAGTGATGTACGGGGTCAGCCCCAGCATTTT.

Notes on this clone: A junction end diverges from the germline sequence, so it may reflect a read error. The V call is TRBV7-9, the J call TRBJ2-3; TRBD2 aligns across 12 bases. Germline lookup yields CDR1 SEHNR and CDR2 FQNEAQ (reference sequence). The CDR3 consists of 14 residues. CDR3 nucleotide sequence: TGTGCCAGCAGCGACCAGGGACTAGCGGGCCGCCCCACATTT. It yields the protein CASSDQGLAGRPTF.